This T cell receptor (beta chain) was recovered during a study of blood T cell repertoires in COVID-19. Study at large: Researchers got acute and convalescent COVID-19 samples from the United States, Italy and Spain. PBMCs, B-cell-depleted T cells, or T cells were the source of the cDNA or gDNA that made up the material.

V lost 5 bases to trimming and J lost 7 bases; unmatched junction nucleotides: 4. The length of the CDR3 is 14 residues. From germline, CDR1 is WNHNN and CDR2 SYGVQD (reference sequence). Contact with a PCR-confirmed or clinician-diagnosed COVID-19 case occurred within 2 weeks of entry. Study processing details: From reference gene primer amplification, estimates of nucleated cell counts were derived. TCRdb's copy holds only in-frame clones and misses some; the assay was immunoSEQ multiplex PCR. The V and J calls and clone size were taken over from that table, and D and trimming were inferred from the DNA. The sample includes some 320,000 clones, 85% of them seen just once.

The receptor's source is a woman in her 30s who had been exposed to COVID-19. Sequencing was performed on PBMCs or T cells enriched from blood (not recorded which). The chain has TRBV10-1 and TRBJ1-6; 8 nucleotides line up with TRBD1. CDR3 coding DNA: TGCGCCAGCAGTCGGACAGGGCAAAATTCACCCCTCCACTTT. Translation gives CASSRTGQNSPLHF.